This entry features one T cell receptor beta chain sequence. Sequencing used immunoSEQ multiplex PCR; TCRdb keeps in-frame clones, though not all of them. The data contain 20,000 or so clones, approximately 85% of them singletons. The sample is drawn from a study of graft-versus-host responses after intestinal transplantation. Germline CDR1 SEHNR, CDR2 FQNEAQ (reference sequence). The CDR3 sequence is 16 residues long. Trimming removed 5 bases from V and 8 bases from J, with 21 bases in between. This clonotype was obtained from a human patient who received an intestinal transplant, so some T cells may come from the graft donor. The chain combines TRBV7-9 with TRBJ1-4; D may be TRBD1 (6 bases). The sample here was PBMCs, taken 450 to 490 days after intestinal transplant. The CDR3 loop reads CASSARQVPGIEKLFF. The CDR3 DNA is TGTGCCAGCAGCGCGCGACAGGTTCCTGGGATAGAAAAACTGTTTTTT.